Sequencing of this T cell receptor beta chain was carried out in a study of blood T cells in healthy people across ages. Per germline, CDR1 MNHNY and CDR2 SVGAGI (reference sequence). The CDR3 is 15 amino acids. The authors ran a second PCR of roughly 6 to 12 cycles using a sample-barcoded 5' primer and a J-beta primer mix. Via MiXCR, TCRdb re-called the 5' RACE reads, giving one row per CDR3 protein. The sample lists fewer than 950,000 distinct CDR3 sequences; about 48% were seen once. Concerning this clonotype: What it recognizes is unknown. One end of the junction fails to match germline, which may point to a read error.

Study results and limitations: Expanded clonotype shifts may have been confounded, as the donors had an unknown CMV status.

The sequenced sample was blood. The J gene is TRBJ2-5, the V gene TRBV6-6; maybe TRBD2 (5 bases). The J call may be mistaken, given a closer DNA end match to TRBJ2-7. This TCR was recovered from a man older than 75 in good health. The CDR3 region is CACSYEAVPGDEQYF. CDR3 sequence (DNA): TGTGCCTGCAGTTACGAAGCGGTCCCCGGGGACGAGCAGTACTTC.